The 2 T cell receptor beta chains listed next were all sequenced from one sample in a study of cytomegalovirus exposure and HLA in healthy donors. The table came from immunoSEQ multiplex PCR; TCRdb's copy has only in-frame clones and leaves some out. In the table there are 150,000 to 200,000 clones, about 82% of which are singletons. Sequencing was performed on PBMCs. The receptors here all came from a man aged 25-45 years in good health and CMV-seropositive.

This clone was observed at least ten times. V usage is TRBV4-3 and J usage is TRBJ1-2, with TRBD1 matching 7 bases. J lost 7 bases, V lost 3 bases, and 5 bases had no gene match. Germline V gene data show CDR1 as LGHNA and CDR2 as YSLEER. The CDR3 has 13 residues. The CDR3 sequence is CASSHTGAGGYTF. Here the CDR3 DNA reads TGCGCCAGCAGCCATACAGGGGCGGGTGGCTACACCTTC.

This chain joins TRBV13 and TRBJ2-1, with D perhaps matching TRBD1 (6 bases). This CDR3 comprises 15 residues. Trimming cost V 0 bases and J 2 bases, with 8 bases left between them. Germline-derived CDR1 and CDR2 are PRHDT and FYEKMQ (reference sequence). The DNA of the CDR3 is TGTGCCAGCAGCTTAGGGGGGGCAGCCTACAATGAGCAGTTCTTC. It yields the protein CASSLGGAAYNEQFF.